The text below deals with one TCR beta chain. Its cognate antigen is unknown. This sample is drawn from a study of siplizumab effects on memory and regulatory T cells. Study-wide findings and caveats: Naive or memory phenotype was unassignable for roughly 75-97% of proliferating CD4+ or CD8+ clones. Memory cells seemed less diverse than naive T cells, which also seemed major contributors to the alloresponse.

This table comes from immunoSEQ multiplex PCR, and its TCRdb copy is limited to in-frame clones, with some not included. The profile covers over 100,000 clones, with roughly 90% appearing a single time and about 1.1% taken by the ten largest. Sequencing was carried out using CD4+ T cells sorted from blood. This sequence originates from a human donor in good health.

CDR3: CASSTAAGNTIYF. In DNA form, the CDR3 reads TGTGCCAGCTCGACAGCGGCAGGAAACACCATATATTTT. The V call is TRBV27, the J call TRBJ1-3, with D possibly matching TRBD1 (5 bases). The CDR3 is 13 residues long. V was clipped by 8 bases and J by 4 bases, with 12 bases between them. Germline assignment: CDR1 MNHEY and CDR2 SMNVEV (reference sequence).